The entry below gives a single TCR beta chain sequence along with its context. What antigen it recognizes has not been identified. No base-level quality is on record; no much larger clone is a single base apart. The sample belongs to a study of shared clonotypes between healthy human individuals (dated by TCRdb to the early 2020s). Turning to the overall study: A couple of women and a few men aged 18 to 49 years were included in the cohort. Libraries were prepared and TCR repertoires were sequenced by different laboratories using diverse techniques, in order to increase sequencing depth and limit assay-specific biases. Each donor's leukapheresis produced roughly between roughly 0.85 and 9 billion PBMCs. To estimate repertoire size and how much clonotypes are shared between individuals, the study performed deep sequencing of blood TCR repertoires from a few healthy adults. Per donor, three plates each were used for CD4 naive and CD4 memory, two for CD8 naive, and one for CD8 memory.

The cysteine opens and the phenylalanine closes a CDR3 of 14 amino acids. Of all the DNA, just the CDR3 is kept, 42 bases in frame from base 1. For this chain, trimming is 4 bases at the V end and 6 bases at the J end, and the number of junction bases without a gene match is 6. Via the germline V gene, CDR1 is SGHRS and CDR2 YFSETQ. The donors were healthy, HIV-negative adults with no recently reported acute infections or vaccinations. Every donor was a Caucasian adult living in Nashville, Tennessee, USA. CD4+ T cells were enriched by magnetic negative selection, after which naive cells were positively selected on CD45RA and the negative fraction was taken as the memory subset. Blood was obtained by leukapheresis, after which PBMCs were separated by Ficoll-Histopaque density gradient centrifugation and cryopreserved in liquid nitrogen vapor phase. Purity and quantity of every magnetically sorted T cell population were checked by analytical flow cytometry. From each sorted fraction, genomic DNA was isolated and quantified by UV absorbance on a Nanodrop 2000c.

The research as a whole found: Incomplete sequencing was indicated by rarefaction of sorted-subset datasets, despite the large sequencing depth. Compared with non-shared clonotypes, the clonotypes found in all four sorted-subset donors had higher generation probabilities. Naive subsets generally had larger estimated clonotype richness than memory subsets did. Based on pairwise subsampling, the degree of clonotype sharing among donors was expected to be affected by sequencing depth. When several donors were compared, the shared fraction of clonotypes was around 4.6% for naive CD4, 3.5% to 4% for naive CD8, 2% to 2.5% for memory CD4, and roughly 0.43% for memory CD8. The small number of donors limited the genetic and exposure-history diversity represented. Only blood was sampled, and tissue TCR repertoires likely differ from those in blood.

TCR CDR3 regions were amplified from genomic DNA by multiplex PCR using the deep immunoSEQ assay. Extracted genomic DNA from each cell subset was spread evenly across all wells of several immunoSEQ 96-well plates, with each plate serving as a replicate. For sorted subsets, roughly 200 ng of genomic DNA, equivalent to some 33,000 T cell genomes, went into each replicate PCR. Purified libraries were quantified with a Qubit 3.0 fluorometer, sized on a Bioanalyzer 2100, and re-quantified with the KAPA Library Quantification kit. A separate single-read 150-cycle Illumina NextSeq 550 flow cell was used to sequence each immunoSEQ 96-well plate. The published analysis was carried out like this. Because the immunoSEQ output held only junctional sequences and lacked quality scores, the filtering could not match the filtering applied to full-length reads. To assign V/J genes and CDR3, sequences were annotated using PyIR, a Python wrapper for IgBLAST v1.9, with IMGT germline references. Reads were removed for weak V/J assignments (E-value above 1e-6), missing CDR3, stop codons, out-of-frame junctions, or ambiguous translated residues. V3J clonotypes were defined by identical inferred V gene, J gene, and CDR3 amino acid sequence. To compute the percentage overlap between repertoires, the number of shared unique clonotypes was divided by the size of the smaller repertoire. Three approaches were used to assess repertoire richness: RTK rarefaction, the Chao1 estimator, and Recon v2.1 estimates of unobserved clonotypes. Generation probabilities for all TCRbeta clonotypes obtained by the gDNA method from several donors were computed using OLGA. TCRdb re-hosts the immuneACCESS table, in-frame sequences only. Its copies lack some clones; in the studies checked, an unresolved V gene accounts for under half of them, and the cause for the rest is not known. V and J calls and clone size are copied from that table; D and trimming were computed from the DNA. Present in this sample are about 1,500,000 clones, about 96% of which were seen just once. The top ten constitute approximately 1.1% of the sample.

The specimen was naive CD4+ T cells sorted from blood. According to the study, the label for this sample's cell subset or site signals: CD45RA+ positively selected. Rearrangement joined TRBV5-1 to TRBJ2-1, with 8 bases matching TRBD1. This clonotype was sampled from a man aged 30 to 39 in good health. The encoded CDR3 is CASSLRTGSNEQFF. The DNA sequence is TGCGCCAGCAGCCTCCGGACAGGGTCCAATGAGCAGTTCTTC.